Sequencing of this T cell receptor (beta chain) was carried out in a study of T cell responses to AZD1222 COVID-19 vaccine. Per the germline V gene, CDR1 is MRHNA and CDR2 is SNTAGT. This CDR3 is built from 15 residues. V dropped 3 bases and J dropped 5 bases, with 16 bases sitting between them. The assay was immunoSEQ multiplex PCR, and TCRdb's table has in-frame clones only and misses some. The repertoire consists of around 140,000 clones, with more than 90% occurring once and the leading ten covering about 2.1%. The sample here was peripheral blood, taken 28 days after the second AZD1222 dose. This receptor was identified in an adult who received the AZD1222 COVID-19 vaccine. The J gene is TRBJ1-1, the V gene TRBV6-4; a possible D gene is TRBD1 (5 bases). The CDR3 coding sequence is TGTGCCAGCAGTGATAAGGGGCGGATGGGGACTGAAGCTTTCTTT. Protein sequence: CASSDKGRMGTEAFF.